Presented here are 30 T cell receptor beta chains from one specimen sequenced in a study of shared clonotypes between healthy human individuals. Method: immunoSEQ multiplex PCR; TCRdb's copy keeps in-frame clones and lacks some. The table has about 1.1 million clones, 70% to 80% seen once. Input material: memory CD4+ T cells from PBMCs. Subset defined: CD45RA-negative fraction. Receptors originate from a young man in good health. Some clones in this sample may be carry-over from other donors' samples.

The V call is TRBV10-3, the J call TRBJ1-2; possibly TRBD1 for D (5 bases). In germline, CDR1 is ENHRY, CDR2 SYGVKD. V lost 0 bases and J 7 bases, leaving 12 bases between the germline ends. The CDR3 is 14 amino acids. The CDR3 region is CAISESMRGSGYTF. In DNA form, the CDR3 reads TGTGCCATCAGTGAGTCGATGAGGGGAAGTGGCTACACCTTC.

This clone was seen a handful of times. This chain connects TRBV28 to TRBJ1-2, with D possibly matching TRBD1 (6 bases). Trimming pared 6 bases from V and 8 bases from J, leaving 13 bases between. The CDR3 is 12 amino acids. The V gene's germline CDR1 is MDHEN and CDR2 SYDVKM. CDR3 protein: CASRKDSPGYTF. As DNA, the CDR3 is TGTGCCAGCAGAAAGGACAGTCCAGGCTACACCTTC.

The rearrangement joins TRBV19 to TRBJ1-5; D is unresolved. Trimming left V 3 bases short and J 5 bases short, with 14 bases between. Per the germline V gene, CDR1 is LNHDA and CDR2 is SQIVND (reference sequence). The CDR3 has 15 amino acids. CDR3 region: CASSIARFPYQPQHF. Here the CDR3 DNA reads TGTGCCAGTAGTATTGCGAGGTTCCCTTATCAGCCCCAGCATTTT. The full variable domain, rest sourced from reference TRBV19 and TRBJ1-5, is DGGITQSPKYLFRKEGQNVTLSCEQNLNHDAMYWYRQDPGQGLRLIYYSQIVNDFQKGDIAEGYSVSREKKESFPLTVTSAQKNPTAFYLCASSIARFPYQPQHFGDGTRLSIL.

The V and J genes are TRBV5-1 and TRBJ1-2; D is uncertain. CDR3 length equals 13 residues. The germline gives CDR1 SGHRS, CDR2 YFSETQ. V was pared by 4 bases and J by 8 bases, with 15 bases between. The CDR3 here is CASSPPGIGGYTF. The CDR3 DNA is TGCGCCAGCAGCCCCCCAGGTATAGGGGGCTACACCTTC.

This clone came up many times. The sample has other DNA sequences that encode this CDR3 too. The rearrangement joins TRBV29-1 to TRBJ1-1; D not certain. V was shortened by 7 bases and J by 1 base, with 4 bases between the two germline ends. From germline, CDR1 is SQVTM and CDR2 ANQGSEA. The CDR3 totals 10 residues. The CDR3 nucleotides are TGCAGCGGGCAGAACACTGAAGCTTTCTTT. Its protein product is CSGQNTEAFF. The full variable domain, with the rest looked up from reference TRBV29-1 and TRBJ1-1, is SAVISQKPSRDICQRGTSLTIQCQVDSQVTMMFWYRQQPGQSLTLIATANQGSEATYESGFVIDKFPISRPNLTFSTLTVSNMSPEDSSIYLCSGQNTEAFFGQGTRLTVV.

This chain joins TRBV6-6 and TRBJ2-1; 10 bases are a match to TRBD2. CDR1 and CDR2 (germline): MNHNY, SVGAGI (reference sequence). J gave up 5 bases and V 5 bases, and 6 bases lay outside the gene matches. The CDR3 sequence is 15 residues long. CDR3 nucleotides: TGTGCCAGCAGTACCCGGACTAGCGGTCACAATGAGCAGTTCTTC. Its protein product is CASSTRTSGHNEQFF.

Details on this clone: This CDR3 is also generated by other DNA sequences in the sample. The chain is built from TRBV2 and TRBJ2-7, with 12 bases lining up with TRBD2. The CDR3 spans 14 residues. V was pared by 3 bases and J by 3 bases, with 0 bases of the junction left unmatched. Germline CDR1 and CDR2: SNHLY and FYNNEI. CDR3 sequence reads: CASSETSGSYEQYF. The CDR3 bases are TGTGCCAGCAGTGAGACTAGCGGGAGCTACGAGCAGTACTTC.

Points on this clone: A much bigger clone sits one base away, suggesting this may be a read error. The chain is built from TRBV4-2 and TRBJ2-7; D remains ambiguous. V was shortened by 1 base and J by 6 bases, with 10 bases between the two germline ends. Germline CDR1 is LGHNA and CDR2 is YNFKEQ. The length of the CDR3 is 13 residues. Written as DNA, the CDR3 is TGTGCCAGCAGCCAAGGGCTGGCTCGCGAGCAGTACTTC. Translation gives CASSQGLAREQYF.

This chain connects TRBV30 to TRBJ2-7; 10 bases are a match to TRBD2. The germline V gene has CDR1 GTSNPN and CDR2 SVGIG (reference sequence). This CDR3 region has 18 residues. V lost 5 bases and J lost 7; bases outside the gene matches: 23. The CDR3 loop reads CAWAKGLAEPLGSREQYF. The CDR3 DNA reads TGTGCCTGGGCAAAAGGACTAGCGGAACCCCTTGGCTCTCGGGAGCAGTACTTC.

J is TRBJ1-4 and V is TRBV5-4, with a weak D call TRBD1 (5 bases). V gave up 3 bases and J gave up 6 bases, with 18 bases separating them. The germline V gene encodes CDR1 SGHNT and CDR2 YYREEE (reference sequence). The CDR3 contains 16 residues. The CDR3 sequence: CASSYPSRVRDEKLFF. CDR3 nucleotide sequence: TGTGCCAGCAGCTACCCCTCCAGGGTGAGGGATGAAAAACTGTTTTTT.

With regard to this clone: A read error may be the cause here, since a much bigger clone is one base away. The chain combines TRBV11-3 with TRBJ1-1; D gene unclear. Germline values: CDR1 SGHNT, CDR2 YENEEA. The ends were cut back, 4 bases at V and 1 base at J, with 7 bases in the middle. The CDR3 length is 13 residues. Here the CDR3 reads CASSSRGNTEAFF. The CDR3 DNA follows: TGTGCCAGCAGCTCCCGGGGGAACACTGAAGCTTTCTTT.

The rearrangement joins TRBV4-2 to TRBJ1-4, with TRBD1 as a possible D gene (6 bases). This CDR3 spans 14 amino acids. CDR1 and CDR2 (germline): LGHNA, YNFKEQ. V gave up 7 bases and J gave up 8 bases, with 17 bases separating them. DNA for the CDR3: TGTGCCAGCAACGAACCAGGGGTAGGGGAAAAACTGTTTTTT. Translating it yields CASNEPGVGEKLFF.

This chain links TRBV20-1 with TRBJ1-2; no firm D call. Trimming cost V 5 bases and J 6 bases, with 10 bases left between them. This CDR3 has 11 residues. From germline, CDR1 is DFQATT and CDR2 SNEGSKA (reference sequence). CDR3 bases: TGCAGTGCTTTCCGGACGGATGGCTACACCTTC. Its translation: CSAFRTDGYTF.

This clone was observed a single time. V is TRBV28 and J is TRBJ1-2; no clear D gene. Looked up from germline, CDR1 is MDHEN and CDR2 is SYDVKM. This CDR3 is built from 13 residues. V dropped 3 bases and J dropped 5 bases, with 10 bases sitting between them. The chain's CDR3 is CASSFPASYGYTF. The CDR3 DNA is TGTGCCAGCAGTTTCCCAGCGTCGTATGGCTACACCTTC.

V and J are TRBV5-3 and TRBJ2-7, with D possibly matching TRBD2 (6 bases). TRBV5-3 qualifies as an ORF whose function is uncertain. This CDR3 region has 16 residues. V lost 3 bases to trimming and J lost 2 bases, with 18 bases between them. CDR3 bases: TGTGCCAGAAGCTCCCAGTCGGGGACTCTTCCCTACGAGCAGTACTTC. It translates to CARSSQSGTLPYEQYF.

V usage is TRBV9 and J usage is TRBJ2-2, with a tentative D call TRBD1 (5 bases). CDR3 size: 16 residues. V lost 0 bases, J lost 1 base, and 10 bases lay in between. CDR1 is SGDLS and CDR2 is YYNGEE in the germline V gene. The CDR3 DNA is TGTGCCAGCAGCGTAGCTGGACACATGAACACCGGGGAGCTGTTTTTT. It codes for CASSVAGHMNTGELFF.

Written as DNA, the CDR3 is TGTGCCAGCACCGGACAAAACTATGGCTACACCTTC. This encodes CASTGQNYGYTF. The chain combines TRBV5-6 with TRBJ1-2; TRBD1 is a possible D gene (5 bases). The CDR3 has 12 residues. Per the germline V gene, CDR1 is SGHDT and CDR2 is YYEEEE. Trimming removed 6 bases from V and 2 bases from J, with 8 bases in between.

The V and J genes are TRBV27 and TRBJ1-4; TRBD1 aligns across 8 bases. CDR3 size: 14 residues. With 4 bases clipped from V and 8 bases from J, the junction kept 6 bases outside the gene matches. Per the germline V gene, CDR1 is MNHEY and CDR2 is SMNVEV (reference sequence). The CDR3 spells CASSSGTGGEKLFF. Written as DNA, the CDR3 is TGTGCCAGCAGTTCCGGGACAGGAGGCGAAAAACTGTTTTTT.

A few counts support this clone. The chain carries TRBV7-9 and TRBJ1-1; D might be TRBD1 (5 bases). CDR1 is SEHNR, CDR2 FQNEAQ, per germline (reference sequence). The CDR3 runs to 13 residues. Trimming took off 6 bases at V and 4 bases at J, with 12 bases between the two ends. The DNA of the CDR3 is TGTGCCAGCAGTCCAATGGGGGGCACTGAAGCTTTCTTT. Its protein is CASSPMGGTEAFF.

The chain combines TRBV7-9 with TRBJ2-4; 9 nucleotides agree with TRBD2. This CDR3 has 14 amino acids. Germline V gene sequence: CDR1 SEHNR, CDR2 FQNEAQ (reference sequence). Unmatched junction bases numbered 11, after V lost 4 bases and J lost 13 bases. CDR3 DNA sequence: TGTGCCAGCAGCTCAAGGACTAGCGAGGGGATACAGTACTTC. Amino acids: CASSSRTSEGIQYF.

The genes are TRBV5-1 and TRBJ2-1; 12 bases fit TRBD2. The junction had 5 bases not matched to a gene; V was cut back by 4 bases and J by 6 bases. The CDR3 extends over 15 amino acids. Per germline, CDR1 SGHRS and CDR2 YFSETQ. CDR3 protein: CASSPSGRGVNEQFF. The CDR3 DNA reads TGCGCCAGCAGCCCTAGCGGGAGGGGAGTCAATGAGCAGTTCTTC.

This chain joins TRBV12-5 and TRBJ2-2; 10 nucleotides match TRBD2. Looked up from germline, CDR1 is LGHNT and CDR2 is FRNRAP. CDR3 length: 15 residues. J lost 1 base, V lost 6 bases, and 2 bases had no gene match. CDR3 region: CASGRLAGNTGELFF. The CDR3 DNA is TGTGCTAGTGGCAGACTAGCGGGGAACACCGGGGAGCTGTTTTTT.

This CDR3 is CASSRAGTGNYGYTF. The CDR3 DNA reads as TGCGCCAGCAGCCGAGCCGGGACAGGCAACTATGGCTACACCTTC. The J gene is TRBJ1-2, the V gene TRBV4-1, with TRBD1 matching 8 bases. The CDR3 is made up of 15 amino acids. With V trimmed by 4 bases and J by 2 bases, 6 bases remained unmatched. Germline V CDR1 and CDR2: MGHRA, YSYEKL.

The chain links TRBV7-9 to TRBJ1-2, with D perhaps TRBD1 (6 bases). With 7 bases removed from V and 7 bases from J, the gap between germline ends came to 19 bases. The CDR3 has 14 residues. Looked up from germline, CDR1 is SEHNR and CDR2 is FQNEAQ (reference sequence). The CDR3 sequence: CASNNIAGDGGYTF. The CDR3 nucleotides are TGTGCCAGCAATAATATTGCAGGGGATGGTGGCTACACCTTC.

This clone came up once. The chain is built from TRBV18 and TRBJ2-5, with unresolved D. This CDR3 has 13 amino acids. Germline CDR1 reads KGHSH; CDR2 reads LQKENI. Trimming removed 0 bases at V and 2 bases at J, with 4 bases between. CDR3 DNA sequence: TGTGCCAGCTCACCACCTGCTCAAGAGACCCAGTACTTC. This translates into CASSPPAQETQYF. Drawing the rest from reference TRBV18 and TRBJ2-5, the complete variable domain is NAGVMQNPRHLVRRRGQEARLRCSPMKGHSHVYWYRQLPEEGLKFMVYLQKENIIDESGMPKERFSAEFPKEGPSILRIQQVVRGDSAAYFCASSPPAQETQYFGPGTRLLVL.

The V gene is TRBV4-2, the J gene TRBJ2-7; D may be TRBD2 (5 bases). The CDR3 has 16 residues. Trimming removed 0 bases from V and 0 bases from J, with 12 bases in between. CDR1 is LGHNA, CDR2 YNFKEQ, per germline. CDR3 in DNA: TGTGCCAGCAGCCAAGATTCGTCGGGGTCCTCCTACGAGCAGTACTTC. It encodes CASSQDSSGSSYEQYF.

In its sample, this clone was seen many times. The chain links TRBV6-1 to TRBJ1-1; weak D call: TRBD1 (6 bases). The CDR3 extends over 14 amino acids. With 7 bases removed from V and 5 bases from J, the gap between germline ends came to 17 bases. Germline V lookup: CDR1 MNHNS, CDR2 SASEGT. The CDR3 sequence: CASTQKWGATEAFF. CDR3 DNA sequence: TGTGCCAGCACCCAGAAATGGGGGGCGACTGAAGCTTTCTTT.

The V call is TRBV10-3, the J call TRBJ2-3; tentative D call: TRBD1 (5 bases). From germline, CDR1 is ENHRY and CDR2 SYGVKD. The CDR3 has 15 residues. Trimming stripped 0 bases from V and 2 bases from J, with 9 bases between. The CDR3 coding sequence is TGTGCCATCAGTGAGTCAGACAGCAACACAGATACGCAGTATTTT. Translating it yields CAISESDSNTDTQYF.

This clone came up many times. The chain couples TRBV5-1 to TRBJ1-1, with unresolved D. CDR3 length: 14 amino acids. Between the trimmed V and J ends, which lost 1 base and 6 bases, there was a span of 13 bases. CDR1 SGHRS and CDR2 YFSETQ come from the germline V gene. CDR3 DNA: TGCGCCAGCAGCTTGTCCGAGGGATACGCTGAAGCTTTCTTT. Its translation: CASSLSEGYAEAFF.

The chain joins TRBV29-1 to TRBJ2-2; maybe TRBD1 (6 bases). The germline V gene encodes CDR1 SQVTM and CDR2 ANQGSEA. The CDR3 is made up of 11 amino acids. Trimming removed 6 bases from V and 7 bases from J, with 9 bases in between. The DNA for the CDR3 is TGCAGCGTCGAGGGGGACGGGGAGCTGTTTTTT. Protein product: CSVEGDGELFF.